Listed below are T cell receptor beta chains from one sample, sequenced in a study of T cell changes during pregnancy in multiple sclerosis. Generated by immunoSEQ multiplex PCR, the TCRdb table keeps only in-frame clones and is missing some. This sample has about 110,000 clones, with 90% to 95% found just once. This material consisted of peripheral blood, taken in the third trimester of pregnancy. Receptor source: a female donor with multiple sclerosis, enrolled in a pregnancy study. Both conserved end residues are part of each CDR3. Fields, in order: clone size, J gene, D gene, V gene, CDR3 protein, CDR3 DNA. A D gene is named only where the DNA matches it firmly. Size is stated for part of the rows, as once, few or many counts, or as a class when the clone is expanded.

-	TRBJ2-3	TRBD1	TRBV5-1	CASSWGQLTDTQYF	TGCGCCAGCAGCTGGGGACAGCTCACAGATACGCAGTATTTT
-	TRBJ1-1	TRBD1	TRBV4-1	CASSQDTGTGGNTEAFF	TGCGCCAGCAGCCAAGATACCGGGACAGGGGGGAACACTGAAGCTTTCTTT
-	TRBJ2-2	TRBD1	TRBV5-4	CASSPGDGQGVAGELFF	TGTGCCAGCAGCCCGGGGGACGGACAGGGGGTCGCCGGGGAGCTGTTTTTT
-	TRBJ2-1	TRBD2	TRBV11-1	CASSPGLAGTLWRYNEQFF	TGTGCCAGCAGCCCGGGACTAGCGGGAACCCTTTGGAGGTACAATGAGCAGTTCTTC
-	TRBJ2-5	-	TRBV6-1	CASSVVGETQYF	TGTGCCAGCAGTGTGGTCGGGGAGACCCAGTACTTC
-	TRBJ2-1	TRBD2	TRBV4-2	CASSQGGLAGTYNEQFF	TGTGCCAGCAGCCAAGGAGGACTAGCGGGAACCTACAATGAGCAGTTCTTC
-	TRBJ2-7	TRBD2	TRBV19	CASSMTSGIKYEQYF	TGTGCCAGTAGTATGACTAGCGGGATAAAGTACGAGCAGTACTTC
many	TRBJ1-1	-	TRBV20-1	CSAGNIEAFF	TGCAGTGCCGGGAATATAGAAGCTTTCTTT
-	TRBJ1-3	TRBD1	TRBV6-5	CASSYGQDPNTIYF	TGTGCCAGCAGTTACGGACAGGATCCAAACACCATATATTTT
-	TRBJ1-4	TRBD1	TRBV28	CASSTGQGRRGEKLFF	TGTGCCAGCAGCACCGGACAGGGGAGGAGAGGTGAAAAACTGTTTTTT
-	TRBJ2-5	-	TRBV27	CASSILAAETQYF	TGTGCCAGCAGCATACTAGCTGCCGAGACCCAGTACTTC
-	TRBJ1-2	TRBD1	TRBV5-4	CASSPGQGARANYGYTF	TGTGCCAGCAGCCCGGGACAGGGGGCGCGTGCTAACTATGGCTACACCTTC
-	TRBJ1-6	TRBD1	TRBV6-1	CASSENGYRGKGPLHF	TGTGCCAGCAGTGAAAATGGTTACAGGGGGAAAGGGCCCCTCCACTTT
once	TRBJ2-5	-	TRBV9	CASSPAPDSQETQYF	TGTGCCAGCAGCCCAGCCCCCGACAGCCAAGAGACCCAGTACTTC
-	TRBJ2-1	-	TRBV13	CASSSYFTGSSYNEQFF	TGTGCCAGCAGCTCTTATTTTACGGGAAGCTCCTACAATGAGCAGTTCTTC
-	TRBJ1-5	-	TRBV19	CASSIVRGRSQPQHF	TGTGCCAGTAGTATAGTCAGGGGTAGGAGTCAGCCCCAGCATTTT
-	TRBJ1-5	-	TRBV19	CASSIVGEGKPQHF	TGTGCCAGTAGTATTGTCGGGGAGGGGAAGCCCCAGCATTTT
few	TRBJ2-1	TRBD2	TRBV7-2	CASSLVGGGYNEQFF	TGTGCCAGCAGCTTAGTCGGCGGGGGTTACAATGAGCAGTTCTTC
-	TRBJ2-1	-	TRBV6-9	CASSSRQTVKSPIEQFF	TGTGCCAGCAGTTCCAGACAGACAGTTAAATCCCCAATTGAGCAGTTCTTC
-	TRBJ1-1	-	TRBV27	CASSGGPAGLTFF	TGTGCCAGCAGTGGTGGCCCCGCAGGGCTGACTTTCTTT
once	TRBJ2-5	-	TRBV25-1	CASSDKRDIGPIQETQYF	TGTGCCAGCAGTGATAAGAGGGATATAGGACCGATACAAGAGACCCAGTACTTC
-	TRBJ2-2	-	TRBV7-9	CASSRPDMRAGELFF	TGTGCCAGCAGCCGACCTGACATGCGCGCCGGGGAGCTGTTTTTT
-	TRBJ1-4	-	TRBV13	CASSRSLNEKLFF	TGTGCCAGCAGCCGTAGCCTGAATGAAAAACTGTTTTTT
-	TRBJ2-7	-	TRBV2	CASSEGLMGQYF	TGTGCCAGCAGTGAGGGCCTCATGGGGCAGTACTTC
-	TRBJ1-2	TRBD1	TRBV5-1	CASSSTRDSSYGYTF	TGCGCCAGCAGCTCCACCCGGGACAGTTCCTATGGCTACACCTTC
-	TRBJ2-5	TRBD2	TRBV4-2	CASSQDPPTSGGETQYF	TGTGCCAGCAGCCAAGATCCCCCTACTAGCGGGGGAGAGACCCAGTACTTC
-	TRBJ1-3	-	TRBV9	CASSVWGGNTIYF	TGTGCCAGCAGCGTATGGGGCGGAAACACCATATATTTT
-	TRBJ2-1	-	TRBV6-5	CASSYSNSLNEQFF	TGTGCCAGCAGTTACTCGAACAGCCTCAATGAGCAGTTCTTC
few	TRBJ1-5	TRBD1	TRBV5-5	CASSLASQGDEPQHF	TGTGCCAGCAGCTTGGCGTCGCAGGGGGATGAGCCCCAGCATTTT
-	TRBJ2-3	-	TRBV6-4	CASSDGGPNTDTQYF	TGTGCCAGCAGTGACGGGGGCCCTAATACAGATACGCAGTATTTT
-	TRBJ2-7	-	TRBV19	CASSMSPTSDEQYF	TGTGCCAGTAGTATGTCCCCTACCTCGGACGAGCAGTACTTC
-	TRBJ2-2	-	TRBV30	CAWDYSNTGELFF	TGTGCCTGGGACTATTCGAACACCGGGGAGCTGTTTTTT
-	TRBJ2-1	TRBD1	TRBV18	CASSPQLWDRNNEQFF	TGTGCCAGCTCACCTCAACTTTGGGACAGAAACAATGAGCAGTTCTTC
-	TRBJ2-5	TRBD2	TRBV27	CASSTGTSGRRETQYF	TGTGCCAGCAGTACGGGGACTAGCGGGAGGAGAGAGACCCAGTACTTC
few	TRBJ1-1	TRBD1	TRBV30	CAWSVRGQGARTEAFF	TGTGCCTGGAGTGTACGGGGACAGGGGGCGCGGACTGAAGCTTTCTTT
-	TRBJ1-1	TRBD1	TRBV29-1	CSVARGQGASEAFF	TGCAGCGTTGCCCGAGGACAGGGGGCGTCCGAAGCTTTCTTT
-	TRBJ1-1	-	TRBV28	CASNLPAQGGAFF	TGTGCCAGCAACTTACCTGCCCAGGGCGGAGCTTTCTTT
-	TRBJ1-2	-	TRBV28	CASRTGQHYGYTF	TGTGCCAGCAGGACTGGACAGCACTATGGCTACACCTTC
-	TRBJ1-1	-	TRBV28	CASSFVGTLNTEAFF	TGTGCCAGCAGTTTCGTGGGCACCTTGAACACTGAAGCTTTCTTT
once	TRBJ2-1	-	TRBV7-6	CASSLSDYNEQFF	TGTGCCAGCAGCTTAAGCGACTACAATGAGCAGTTCTTC
-	TRBJ2-5	-	TRBV5-1	CASRQRGAPETQYF	TGCGCCAGCAGGCAACGTGGGGCCCCAGAGACCCAGTACTTC
-	TRBJ2-2	-	TRBV7-9	CASLTGRGNTGELFF	TGTGCCAGCCTGACGGGGCGGGGTAACACCGGGGAGCTGTTTTTT
-	TRBJ2-5	-	TRBV13	CASSSTLNPGQVETQYF	TGTGCCAGCAGCTCAACCCTCAATCCTGGGCAGGTAGAGACCCAGTACTTC
-	TRBJ1-4	-	TRBV25-1	CASSVGATNEKLFF	TGTGCCAGCAGTGTGGGGGCGACTAATGAAAAACTGTTTTTT
-	TRBJ2-1	-	TRBV5-8	CASSLTESYNEQFF	TGTGCCAGCAGCTTAACAGAATCATACAATGAGCAGTTCTTC
-	TRBJ2-1	TRBD2	TRBV19	CASTSPGAGGGNEQFF	TGTGCCAGTACCTCCCCAGGGGCGGGAGGGGGGAATGAGCAGTTCTTC
-	TRBJ2-3	TRBD1	TRBV4-2	CASSHSPPGQGADTQYF	TGTGCCAGCAGCCACTCCCCCCCGGGACAGGGGGCAGATACGCAGTATTTT
-	TRBJ2-2	TRBD1	TRBV27	CASSLKRQGATNTGELFF	TGTGCCAGCAGTTTAAAGCGACAGGGGGCTACGAACACCGGGGAGCTGTTTTTT
-	TRBJ2-5	-	TRBV18	CASSRGPRTVQETQYF	TGTGCCAGCTCACGGGGGCCTCGGACAGTCCAAGAGACCCAGTACTTC
-	TRBJ1-5	TRBD1	TRBV28	CASSLRRDRGSAPQHF	TGTGCCAGCAGCCTCAGACGGGACAGGGGGTCAGCCCCCCAGCATTTT
-	TRBJ2-3	-	TRBV7-9	CASSSTGRLQGDTQYF	TGTGCCAGCTCCTCCACCGGCCGGCTCCAGGGAGATACGCAGTATTTT
-	TRBJ1-4	-	TRBV5-1	CASSLTGKGEKLFF	TGCGCCAGCAGCCTGACCGGGAAAGGCGAAAAACTGTTTTTT
many	TRBJ1-2	TRBD1	TRBV13	CASSQGVNYGYTF	TGTGCCAGCAGCCAGGGGGTAAACTATGGCTACACCTTC
-	TRBJ2-1	TRBD2	TRBV27	CASSFRRTSGRVNEQFF	TGTGCCAGCAGTTTCCGTCGGACTAGCGGGAGGGTAAATGAGCAGTTCTTC
-	TRBJ1-2	-	TRBV14	CASSQDRTSAYGYTF	TGTGCCAGCAGCCAAGATCGAACATCCGCATATGGCTACACCTTC
-	TRBJ2-1	TRBD2	TRBV10-3	CAISESGLAGLNEQFF	TGTGCCATCAGCGAGAGTGGACTAGCGGGATTGAATGAGCAGTTCTTC
-	TRBJ2-7	TRBD1	TRBV28	CASSLTGDLSYEQYF	TGTGCCAGCAGTTTAACAGGGGACCTCTCCTACGAGCAGTACTTC